The clone carrying this T cell receptor (beta chain) was counted a few times. Its antigen remains unknown. Sequencing of the DNA from cultured CD4+ T cells was carried out with the Oncomine TCR Beta short-read assay. Investigators isolated genomic DNA from cultured CD4+ T cells. MiXCR, run by TCRdb on the PCR reads, gives a single entry per CDR3 protein. This table has about 8,300 distinct CDR3 sequences, less than 60% appearing once. Indicated treatment: 10-day PBMC culture with coronavirus spike peptide pools or control peptides (ViraFEST assay). This sample is drawn from a study of vaccination and CD4 T cells after COVID-19. The clonotype was recovered from a human donor who had recovered from COVID-19. Sample: CD4+ T cells from blood, cultured in vitro.

The CDR3 spells CSASPERARGYGYTF. Here the CDR3 DNA reads TGCAGTGCTAGCCCGGAGCGGGCGCGGGGCTATGGCTACACCTTC. The J gene is TRBJ1-2, the V gene TRBV20-1; no clear D. This CDR3 spans 15 amino acids. Germline V gene data show CDR1 as DFQATT and CDR2 as SNEGSKA (reference sequence). The V and J ends lost 3 bases and 4 bases respectively, with 18 bases between them.